The present TCR beta chain was sequenced within a study of blood T cell repertoires in COVID-19. This CDR3 contains 13 residues. Per the germline V gene, CDR1 is SEHNR and CDR2 is FQNEAQ (reference sequence). The V end lost 3 bases, the J end lost 6 bases, and 8 bases lay between the germline ends. Profiling relied on immunoSEQ multiplex PCR, and the TCRdb table lists in-frame clones only, not all of them. The sample has a few hundred thousand clones; approximately 85% are singletons. This clone showed up just once. The J gene is TRBJ2-2, the V gene TRBV7-9; no reliable D call. The specimen sequenced was peripheral blood. The receptor comes from a woman in her 70s with COVID-19, enrolled during active disease. The DNA for the CDR3 is TGTGCCAGCAGCTTCGAGGTTCCCGGGGAGCTGTTTTTT. Translating gives CASSFEVPGELFF.